The present entry profiles one TCR beta chain with its context. TCRdb's table, derived via immunoSEQ multiplex PCR, lists solely in-frame clones and lacks some. The table records 200,000 or so clones, over 70% of them present only once. The entry originates in a study of blood T cell repertoires in COVID-19. Study information: Spain, Italy and the United States supplied samples that represented acute and convalescent COVID-19.

The CDR3 runs 15 residues. Germline V CDR1 and CDR2: ENHRY, SYGVKD. V was clipped by 6 bases and J by 2 bases; unmatched bases: 5. Material for sequencing was peripheral blood. The TCR comes from a man aged 55 to 70 with active or convalescent COVID-19. The chain combines TRBV10-3 with TRBJ2-3; 10 nucleotides align to TRBD1. The CDR3 here is CAIRPGTGDTDTQYF. The CDR3 DNA follows: TGTGCCATCAGGCCCGGGACAGGGGACACAGATACGCAGTATTTT.